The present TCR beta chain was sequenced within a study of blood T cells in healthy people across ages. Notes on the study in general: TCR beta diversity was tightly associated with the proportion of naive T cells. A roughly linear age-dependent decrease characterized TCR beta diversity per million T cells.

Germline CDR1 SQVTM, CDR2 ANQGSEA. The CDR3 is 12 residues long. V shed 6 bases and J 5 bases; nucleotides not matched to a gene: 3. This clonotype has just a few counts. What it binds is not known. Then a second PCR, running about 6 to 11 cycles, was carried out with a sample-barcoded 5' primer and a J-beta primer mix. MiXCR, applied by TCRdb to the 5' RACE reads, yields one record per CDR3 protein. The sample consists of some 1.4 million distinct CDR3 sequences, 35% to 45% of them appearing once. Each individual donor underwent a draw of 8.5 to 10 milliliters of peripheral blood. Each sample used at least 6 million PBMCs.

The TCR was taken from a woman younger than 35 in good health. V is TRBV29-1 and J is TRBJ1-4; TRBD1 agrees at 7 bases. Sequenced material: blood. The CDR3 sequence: CSVKQGNEKLFF. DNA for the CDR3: TGCAGCGTCAAACAGGGGAATGAAAAACTGTTTTTT. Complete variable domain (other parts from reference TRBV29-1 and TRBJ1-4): SAVISQKPSRDICQRGTSLTIQCQVDSQVTMMFWYRQQPGQSLTLIATANQGSEATYESGFVIDKFPISRPNLTFSTLTVSNMSPEDSSIYLCSVKQGNEKLFFGSGTQLSVL.